One sample yielded the 32 T cell receptor beta chains listed below, sequenced in a study of blood T cell repertoires in COVID-19. Clones were read by immunoSEQ multiplex PCR, and TCRdb kept only the in-frame ones, dropping some. The sample lists 65,000 to 90,000 clones, 75% to 85% occurring once. The sample consisted of peripheral blood. These receptors all come from a woman in her sixties or seventies with acute or convalescent COVID-19.

The genes are TRBV3-1 (or the pseudogene TRBV3-2) and TRBJ2-1; 10 nucleotides line up with TRBD1. This CDR3 is built from 14 residues. J lost 8 bases, V lost 2 bases, and 3 bases had no gene match. The germline gives CDR1 LGHDT, CDR2 YNNKEL (reference sequence). The CDR3 sequence is CASSQRDRGDEQFF. The CDR3 coding sequence is TGTGCCAGCAGCCAAAGGGACAGGGGAGATGAGCAGTTCTTC.

The chain carries TRBV10-3 and TRBJ1-1; tentatively, D is TRBD1 (6 bases). The CDR3 runs to 12 residues. Germline V CDR1 and CDR2: ENHRY, SYGVKD. Trimming took off 5 bases at V and 4 bases at J, with 8 bases between the two ends. The CDR3 loop reads CAISQGSTEAFF. CDR3 DNA sequence: TGTGCCATCAGTCAGGGGTCCACTGAAGCTTTCTTT.

V and J are TRBV5-1 and TRBJ2-1, with TRBD1 matching 9 bases. After removal of 4 bases from V and 4 bases from J, the junction contained 9 bases not matched to a gene. Looked up from germline, CDR1 is SGHRS and CDR2 is YFSETQ. The CDR3 has 16 residues. CDR3 nucleotide sequence: TGCGCCAGCAGCCCGAGCTCGGGACAGGGTTACAATGAGCAGTTCTTC. This translates into CASSPSSGQGYNEQFF.

V is TRBV19 and J is TRBJ2-1, with TRBD1 matching over 7 bases. The CDR3 runs 17 residues. The V segment lost 8 bases and the J segment 1 base; nucleotides outside the gene matches: 14. Germline CDR1 and CDR2: LNHDA and SQIVND (reference sequence). Written as DNA, the CDR3 is TGTGCCAGTCTAGGGGGCAGTTCCCTTTGGTCCTACAATGAGCAGTTCTTC. Translation: CASLGGSSLWSYNEQFF.

This chain joins TRBV19 and TRBJ2-4; 9 bases fit TRBD1. The CDR3 length is 14 residues. Germline assignment: CDR1 LNHDA and CDR2 SQIVND (reference sequence). V shed 9 bases and J 9 bases; nucleotides not matched to a gene: 12. Written as DNA, the CDR3 is TGTGCCAGCCGCTCGACAGGGGGACTTGGCATTCAGTACTTC. It codes for CASRSTGGLGIQYF.

The rearrangement links TRBV19 to TRBJ2-7; D possibly corresponds to TRBD1 (6 bases). This CDR3 has 13 amino acids. In germline, CDR1 is LNHDA, CDR2 SQIVND (reference sequence). Trimming removed 3 bases from V and 3 bases from J, with 9 bases in between. This chain's CDR3 is CASSIGTSYEQYF. CDR3 DNA sequence: TGTGCCAGTAGTATCGGGACAAGCTACGAGCAGTACTTC. Variable domain in full (rest from reference TRBV19 and TRBJ2-7): DGGITQSPKYLFRKEGQNVTLSCEQNLNHDAMYWYRQDPGQGLRLIYYSQIVNDFQKGDIAEGYSVSREKKESFPLTVTSAQKNPTAFYLCASSIGTSYEQYFGPGTRLTVT.

This clone was counted between two and nine times. V gene TRBV7-2 combines with J gene TRBJ1-5; weak D call: TRBD1 (5 bases). This CDR3 has 15 amino acids. Trimming removed 1 base at V and 3 bases at J, with 10 bases between. Germline V gene data show CDR1 as SGHTA and CDR2 as FQGNSA. This CDR3 reads CASSLGGNNNQPQHF. DNA of the CDR3: TGTGCCAGCAGCTTAGGGGGCAATAACAATCAGCCCCAGCATTTT.

The V and J genes are TRBV9 and TRBJ2-1; 10 bases are shared with TRBD2. The trim removed 4 bases at V and 7 bases at J, leaving 11 bases unmatched. The CDR3 has 16 amino acids. The germline V gene encodes CDR1 SGDLS and CDR2 YYNGEE. This CDR3 reads CASSLRLAGVGNEQFF. The DNA of the CDR3 is TGTGCCAGCAGCCTACGGCTAGCGGGGGTGGGGAATGAGCAGTTCTTC.

This chain uses TRBV4-1 with TRBJ1-2; D uncertain. The CDR3 loop spans 14 amino acids. Germline assignment: CDR1 MGHRA and CDR2 YSYEKL. V lost 2 bases to trimming and J lost 0 bases, with 7 bases between them. CDR3 sequence reads: CASSQSQANYGYTF. For the CDR3, the DNA is TGCGCCAGCAGCCAATCCCAGGCTAACTATGGCTACACCTTC.

The genes are TRBV19 and TRBJ1-2; no clear D. V was trimmed by 0 bases and J by 2 bases, leaving 10 bases between them. This CDR3 has 15 amino acids. From germline, CDR1 is LNHDA and CDR2 SQIVND (reference sequence). The CDR3 reads CASSIDRGQNYGYTF. The CDR3 nucleotides read TGTGCCAGTAGTATAGATCGAGGGCAGAACTATGGCTACACCTTC.

This clone was picked up a small number of times. The genes are TRBV6-6 and TRBJ1-1; D may be TRBD1 (6 bases). The CDR3 length is 16 residues. Germline CDR1 and CDR2: MNHNY and SVGAGI (reference sequence). V lost 2 bases, J lost 1 base, and 14 bases lay in between. CDR3 amino acids: CASSYPQTGSNTEAFF. DNA for the CDR3: TGTGCCAGCAGTTACCCACAGACAGGATCGAACACTGAAGCTTTCTTT.

This chain connects TRBV5-4 to TRBJ1-1; D perhaps matches TRBD1 (5 bases). The germline CDR1 and CDR2 sequences are SGHNT and YYREEE (reference sequence). This CDR3 is 15 amino acids long. The ends were cut back, 4 bases at V and 2 bases at J, with 15 bases in the middle. The CDR3: CASSGGSNFNTEAFF. As DNA, the CDR3 is TGTGCCAGCAGCGGGGGGAGCAATTTTAACACTGAAGCTTTCTTT.

The gene calls are TRBV7-9 and TRBJ1-4; 9 bases map to TRBD1. The V segment lost 3 bases and the J segment 7 bases; nucleotides outside the gene matches: 12. The CDR3 loop spans 17 amino acids. Germline loops: CDR1 SEHNR, CDR2 FQNEAQ (reference sequence). DNA of the CDR3: TGTGCCAGCAGCTTTGGACGATGGGACAGGGAGGCTGAAAAACTGTTTTTT. It encodes CASSFGRWDREAEKLFF.

The chain is built from TRBV3-1 (or the pseudogene TRBV3-2) and TRBJ1-5, with D tentatively TRBD1 (5 bases). V was pared by 1 base and J by 0 bases, with 13 bases between. Germline V gene sequence: CDR1 LGHDT, CDR2 YNNKEL (reference sequence). This CDR3 comprises 17 residues. The CDR3 DNA reads TGTGCCAGCAGCCAAGGGGCGTGGGGGGTTAGCAATCAGCCCCAGCATTTT. The encoded protein is CASSQGAWGVSNQPQHF.

J is TRBJ1-2 and V is TRBV7-9; the match to TRBD1 covers 7 bases. This CDR3 comprises 14 residues. Trimming cost V 5 bases and J 1 base; bases outside gene matches: 4. Germline V gives CDR1 SEHNR, CDR2 FQNEAQ (reference sequence). The CDR3 coding sequence is TGTGCCAGCAGCCCGACAGGGATTAACTATGGCTACACCTTC. Its translation is CASSPTGINYGYTF.

The V call is TRBV7-2, the J call TRBJ1-5; 11 bases align to TRBD1. This CDR3 has 13 amino acids. The V and J ends lost 8 bases and 5 bases, in that order; junction bases with no gene match: 2. Germline CDR1 and CDR2: SGHTA and FQGNSA. The CDR3 DNA reads TGTGCCAGCGGACAGGGGGCACATCAGCCCCAGCATTTT. Encoded protein: CASGQGAHQPQHF. Full variable domain (missing parts from reference TRBV7-2 and TRBJ1-5): GAGVSQSPSNKVTEKGKDVELRCDPISGHTALYWYRQSLGQGLEFLIYFQGNSAPDKSGLPSDRFSAERTGGSVSTLTIQRTQQEDSAVYLCASGQGAHQPQHFGDGTRLSIL.

A single count supports this clone. J is TRBJ1-4 and V is TRBV14; weak D call: TRBD1 (6 bases). The CDR3 loop spans 16 amino acids. The V end lost 1 base, the J end lost 5 bases, and 14 bases lay between the germline ends. Germline V gene sequence: CDR1 SGHDN, CDR2 FVKESK. In nucleotides, the CDR3 is TGTGCCAGCAGCCAAGGGCTGGGGGCGGCCAATGAAAAACTGTTTTTT. Residues: CASSQGLGAANEKLFF.

V is TRBV6-5 and J is TRBJ2-5, with 8 positions matching TRBD2. The CDR3 runs 14 residues. After removal of 5 bases from V and 5 bases from J, the junction contained 7 bases not matched to a gene. Germline assignment: CDR1 MNHEY and CDR2 SVGAGI. As DNA, the CDR3 is TGTGCCAGCAGTCTTACGGGGGGGCTGGAGACCCAGTACTTC. Amino acid sequence: CASSLTGGLETQYF.

The chain employs TRBV10-3 and TRBJ2-1; 9 nucleotides align to TRBD1. Germline assignment: CDR1 ENHRY and CDR2 SYGVKD. There are 14 residues in the CDR3. The trim removed 5 bases at V and 10 bases at J, leaving 9 bases unmatched. Written as DNA, the CDR3 is TGTGCCATCAGTCCGGGACAGGGTAGTTGGGAGCAGTTCTTC. Translated: CAISPGQGSWEQFF.

The chain recombines TRBV9 with TRBJ1-1, with TRBD1 matching over 7 bases. The J segment lost 0 bases and the V segment lost 1 base, leaving 9 bases of the junction unmatched. This CDR3 spans 17 amino acids. Germline assignment: CDR1 SGDLS and CDR2 YYNGEE. This CDR3 reads CASSVSSGGGLNTEAFF. CDR3 bases: TGTGCCAGCAGCGTAAGCTCAGGGGGAGGTTTGAACACTGAAGCTTTCTTT.

The chain couples TRBV30 to TRBJ2-3, with TRBD1 matching 10 bases. The CDR3 spans 17 residues. V lost 1 base and J lost 6; bases outside the gene matches: 13. The germline V gene encodes CDR1 GTSNPN and CDR2 SVGIG (reference sequence). The CDR3 nucleotides read TGTGCCTGGAGTGATCTCCGGGACAGGGGAACTGGGGATACGCAGTATTTT. As protein: CAWSDLRDRGTGDTQYF.

The gene calls are TRBV18 and TRBJ2-1; 9 nucleotides line up with TRBD1. The ends lost 3 bases at V and 3 bases at J; junction bases unmatched: 6. CDR1 and CDR2 (germline): KGHSH, LQKENI. The CDR3 is 16 amino acids. The CDR3 nucleotides read TGTGCCAGCTCACCCGGGACAGGGAGTTTCTACAATGAGCAGTTCTTC. This sequence encodes CASSPGTGSFYNEQFF.

The chain joins TRBV12-3 or TRBV12-4 to TRBJ1-1; TRBD1 is a possible D gene (5 bases). Trimming took off 7 bases at V and 6 bases at J, with 15 bases between the two ends. The CDR3 totals 13 residues. CDR3 sequence (DNA): TGTGCCAGCACTACCAACGGGGGGGCTGAAGCTTTCTTT. Amino acid sequence: CASTTNGGAEAFF.

The chain employs TRBV20-1 and TRBJ1-1; no firm D call. CDR1 is DFQATT, CDR2 SNEGSKA, per germline (reference sequence). The V end was cut by 4 bases, the J end by 8 bases, with 8 bases between. CDR3 size: 10 residues. CDR3 bases: TGCAGTGCTATTATCAGGGAAGCTTTCTTT. Its protein product is CSAIIREAFF.

V usage is TRBV5-1 and J usage is TRBJ2-3; 8 bases align to TRBD2. This CDR3 comprises 15 residues. J gave up 5 bases and V 7 bases, and 12 bases lay outside the gene matches. Germline lookup yields CDR1 SGHRS and CDR2 YFSETQ. The CDR3 bases are TGCGCCAGCGCTTCTGGCGGGGGGCGTGTAGATACGCAGTATTTT. It codes for CASASGGGRVDTQYF.

V is TRBV9 and J is TRBJ1-2, with D possibly being TRBD1 (6 bases). CDR3 length equals 14 residues. V was shortened by 0 bases and J by 4 bases, with 10 bases between the two germline ends. Germline V lookup: CDR1 SGDLS, CDR2 YYNGEE. Here the CDR3 reads CASSVGSQGYGYTF. The CDR3 nucleotides read TGTGCCAGCAGCGTAGGCTCACAGGGCTATGGCTACACCTTC. Variable domain in full (rest from reference TRBV9 and TRBJ1-2): DSGVTQTPKHLITATGQRVTLRCSPRSGDLSVYWYQQSLDQGLQFLIQYYNGEERAKGNILERFSAQQFPDLHSELNLSSLELGDSALYFCASSVGSQGYGYTFGSGTRLTVV.

The chain employs TRBV15 and TRBJ1-2; TRBD1 is a possible D gene (5 bases). This CDR3 region has 15 residues. Germline V gives CDR1 LNHNV, CDR2 YYDKDF (reference sequence). Trimming removed 0 bases from V and 4 bases from J, with 12 bases in between. CDR3 nucleotide sequence: TGTGCCACCAGCAGAGATCTGAACAGGTTCTATGGCTACACCTTC. Amino acids: CATSRDLNRFYGYTF.

This chain joins TRBV10-2 and TRBJ1-1, with D perhaps matching TRBD1 (6 bases). CDR1 is WSHSY, CDR2 SAAADI, per germline. V was shortened by 6 bases and J by 3 bases, with 14 bases between the two germline ends. This CDR3 has 14 residues. This chain's CDR3 is CASRGAGVYTEAFF. The CDR3 DNA reads as TGCGCCAGCAGGGGGGCGGGGGTCTACACTGAAGCTTTCTTT.

The J gene is TRBJ2-1, the V gene TRBV6-5; 12 nucleotides match TRBD1. Trimming cost V 5 bases and J 8 bases; bases outside gene matches: 7. The CDR3 is 15 residues long. From germline, CDR1 is MNHEY and CDR2 SVGAGI. This CDR3 is CASSTTGTGGDEQFF. The CDR3 coding sequence is TGTGCCAGCAGTACCACCGGGACAGGGGGCGATGAGCAGTTCTTC.

The chain joins TRBV6-5 to TRBJ2-5; D gene ambiguous. Per germline, CDR1 MNHEY and CDR2 SVGAGI. V dropped 0 bases and J dropped 3 bases, with 11 bases sitting between them. The CDR3 consists of 15 residues. DNA of the CDR3: TGTGCCAGCAGTTACTCGTTGTCCCAGAAAGAGACCCAGTACTTC. Translation gives CASSYSLSQKETQYF.

V usage is TRBV3-1 (or the pseudogene TRBV3-2) and J usage is TRBJ2-7; no reliable D call. From germline, CDR1 is LGHDT and CDR2 YNNKEL (reference sequence). CDR3 length equals 12 residues. V lost 3 bases and J lost 4, with 7 bases in between. CDR3 sequence (DNA): TGTGCCAGCAGCCAGGCTTTTTACGAGCAGTACTTC. Encoded protein: CASSQAFYEQYF.

The rearrangement links TRBV18 to TRBJ1-1; D perhaps matches TRBD1 (6 bases). Per the germline V gene, CDR1 is KGHSH and CDR2 is LQKENI. Trimming cost V 2 bases and J 1 base, with 11 bases left between them. The CDR3 has 15 amino acids. The CDR3, as DNA: TGTGCCAGCTCACCAGCGACAGGACGGAACACTGAAGCTTTCTTT. It yields the protein CASSPATGRNTEAFF.